Given below is one T cell receptor (beta chain) in context. What it binds is not known. PCR amplification relied on 60 Vbeta primers (plus 13 Jbeta primers). Sequencing was performed with immunoSEQ multiplex PCR; in TCRdb, only in-frame clones are kept and a portion is missing. The table has some 250,000 clones, roughly 87% seen once; the top ten hold 4.5% to 6%. The ends were cut back, 4 bases at V and 2 bases at J, with 12 bases in the middle. Germline CDR1 reads MNHEY; CDR2 reads SMNVEV (reference sequence). The CDR3 is 15 amino acids. This record comes from a study of cytomegalovirus exposure and HLA in healthy donors. Overall study results and limits: TCR association rates varied by HLA locus in a later analysis, with DRB1 highest and HLA-C lowest.

This sequence originates from a woman between 40 and 55 years old in good health and CMV-seropositive. Input material: PBMCs. The chain employs TRBV27 and TRBJ1-3, with D unclear. The CDR3 spells CASSSYPNPGNTIYF. In DNA form, the CDR3 reads TGTGCCAGCAGTTCGTATCCTAACCCTGGAAACACCATATATTTT.